Listed here is a single T cell receptor beta chain. V was clipped by 4 bases and J by 5 bases, with 12 bases between them. This CDR3 contains 13 residues. The germline V gene has CDR1 SGHRS and CDR2 YFSETQ. These data belong to a study of control samples from healthy donors and cancer patients. The data were produced by immunoSEQ multiplex PCR, yet TCRdb's version contains in-frame clones alone and is incomplete. The data show about 55,000 clones, more than 95% seen once. The TCR comes from a woman in her late teens or twenties in good health. The material sequenced was blood. J is TRBJ1-2 and V is TRBV5-1; D is uncertain. CDR3: CASSTGLPYGYTF. CDR3 nucleotides: TGCGCCAGCAGCACCGGACTGCCTTATGGCTACACCTTC.